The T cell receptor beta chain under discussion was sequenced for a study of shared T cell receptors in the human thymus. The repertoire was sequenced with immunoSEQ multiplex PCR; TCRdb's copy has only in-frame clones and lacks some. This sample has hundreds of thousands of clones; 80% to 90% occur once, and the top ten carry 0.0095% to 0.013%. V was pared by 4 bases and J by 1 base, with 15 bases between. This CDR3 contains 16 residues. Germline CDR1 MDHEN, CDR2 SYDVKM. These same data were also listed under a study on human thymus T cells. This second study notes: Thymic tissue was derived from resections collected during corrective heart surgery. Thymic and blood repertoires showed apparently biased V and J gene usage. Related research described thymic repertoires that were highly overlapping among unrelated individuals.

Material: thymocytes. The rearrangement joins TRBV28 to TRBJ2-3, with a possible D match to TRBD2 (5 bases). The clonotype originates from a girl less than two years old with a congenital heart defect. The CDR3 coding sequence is TGTGCCAGCAGTTCCCCGACGGGGATCCGCACAGATACGCAGTATTTT. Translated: CASSSPTGIRTDTQYF.